These 20 T cell receptor beta chains were all obtained from the same sample, sequenced in a study of control samples from healthy donors and cancer patients. This table comes from immunoSEQ multiplex PCR, and its TCRdb copy is limited to in-frame clones, with some not included. The data show 93,000 or so clones, about 89% seen once. Input material: PBMCs. All receptors come from a man in his fifties or sixties with lung cancer.

This chain connects TRBV12-5 to TRBJ1-5, with 10 bases matching TRBD1. The V and J ends lost 1 base and 4 bases, in that order; junction bases with no gene match: 7. Germline loops: CDR1 LGHNT, CDR2 FRNRAP. The CDR3 contains 17 residues. CDR3 nucleotide sequence: TGTGCTAGTGGTTTGGGCCCCGGGACAGGGGAGAATCAGCCCCAGCATTTT. Amino acid sequence: CASGLGPGTGENQPQHF.

V usage is TRBV6-6 and J usage is TRBJ2-3; no definite D call. V was cut by 7 bases and J by 4 bases, with 15 bases left in between. The V gene's germline CDR1 is MNHNY and CDR2 SVGAGI (reference sequence). This CDR3 has 14 amino acids. The CDR3 nucleotides read TGTGCCAGCATTCCCCCCGTTGGGGCAGATACGCAGTATTTT. It yields the protein CASIPPVGADTQYF.

The chain recombines TRBV10-1 with TRBJ2-7; 10 bases map to TRBD1. V dropped 8 bases and J dropped 5; count of bases not matched to a gene: 9. Germline CDR1 and CDR2: WNHNN and SYGVQD (reference sequence). CDR3 length: 14 amino acids. The DNA for the CDR3 is TGCGCCAGCGGACCGGGACAGGGGACCCACGAGCAGTACTTC. This gives the protein CASGPGQGTHEQYF.

The chain is built from TRBV2 and TRBJ1-6, with D hard to call. Deletions cut 7 bases from V and 6 bases from J, with 7 bases between. The length of the CDR3 is 12 residues. Germline values: CDR1 SNHLY, CDR2 FYNNEI. CDR3 sequence (DNA): TGTGCCAGCATGTGGGTTAATTCACCCCTCCACTTT. It codes for CASMWVNSPLHF. The complete variable domain, with remaining parts taken from reference TRBV2 and TRBJ1-6, reads EPEVTQTPSHQVTQMGQEVILRCVPISNHLYFYWYRQILGQKVEFLVSFYNNEISEKSEIFDDQFSVERPDGSNFTLKIRSTKLEDSAMYFCASMWVNSPLHFGNGTRLTVT.

The rearrangement uses TRBV4-1 and TRBJ1-1; possibly TRBD1 for D (5 bases). In germline, CDR1 is MGHRA, CDR2 YSYEKL. This CDR3 is built from 13 residues. V was trimmed by 6 bases and J by 2 bases, leaving 10 bases between them. DNA of the CDR3: TGCGCCAGCAGTATCCGGGGCAACACTGAAGCTTTCTTT. Translated, it gives CASSIRGNTEAFF.

The chain employs TRBV7-9 and TRBJ1-2; D ambiguous. V shed 2 bases and J shed 5 bases, with 15 bases lying between them. Germline CDR1 reads SEHNR; CDR2 reads FQNEAQ (reference sequence). The CDR3 spans 15 residues. CDR3 coding DNA: TGTGCCAGCAGCTTATCGGGCCTTTTGCCGTATGGCTACACCTTC. Amino acid sequence: CASSLSGLLPYGYTF.

CDR3: CASSQGRPGLATEQFF. The CDR3 DNA sequence: TGTGCCAGCAGCCAAGGACGCCCGGGACTAGCGACTGAGCAGTTCTTC. This chain links TRBV3-1 (or the pseudogene TRBV3-2) with TRBJ2-1, with 10 bases aligning to TRBD2. Germline V gives CDR1 LGHDT, CDR2 YNNKEL (reference sequence). J lost 9 bases, V lost 1 base, and 9 bases had no gene match. This CDR3 region has 16 residues.

The chain employs TRBV25-1 and TRBJ1-6, with TRBD1 identical over 8 bases. The germline V gene has CDR1 MGHDK and CDR2 SYGVNS. V was pared by 6 bases and J by 5 bases, with 9 bases of the junction left unmatched. There are 16 residues in the CDR3. CDR3 nucleotides: TGTGCCAGCAGAGCGCAGACAGGGGTGCATAATTCACCCCTCCACTTT. Protein sequence: CASRAQTGVHNSPLHF.

This clone has just one count. This chain uses TRBV18 with TRBJ2-7; 10 bases fit TRBD1. Germline CDR1 is KGHSH and CDR2 is LQKENI. V shed 5 bases, J shed 4 bases, and the junction held 2 bases outside the gene matches. The CDR3 has 13 amino acids. CDR3 coding DNA: TGTGCCAGCTCAAGGACAGGGGGTTACGAGCAGTACGTC. Protein: CASSRTGGYEQYV.

V usage is TRBV12-5 and J usage is TRBJ1-3; D possibly corresponds to TRBD1 (6 bases). The CDR3 is 16 amino acids. CDR1 and CDR2 from the germline V gene are LGHNT and FRNRAP. Trimming cost V 4 bases and J 8 bases, with 21 bases left between them. CDR3 DNA sequence: TGTGCTAGTGGTTCAGGGGTTAACTTTTCCCCCCACACCATATATTTT. Translation: CASGSGVNFSPHTIYF. The variable domain in full, with the rest retrieved from reference TRBV12-5 and TRBJ1-3, is DARVTQTPRHKVTEMGQEVTMRCQPILGHNTVFWYRQTMMQGLELLAYFRNRAPLDDSGMPKDRFSAEMPDATLATLKIQPSEPRDSAVYFCASGSGVNFSPHTIYFGEGSWLTVV.

The chain has TRBV11-3 and TRBJ2-5, with a weak D call TRBD2 (6 bases). V lost 3 bases and J 5 bases, leaving 16 bases between the germline ends. In germline, CDR1 is SGHNT, CDR2 YENEEA. The length of the CDR3 is 15 residues. The CDR3, as DNA: TGTGCCAGCAGCTTCCGCCGGGGGATAGGGGAGACCCAGTACTTC. This codes for CASSFRRGIGETQYF.

This chain uses TRBV12-3 or TRBV12-4 with TRBJ1-6; TRBD1 matches 8 bases. V was pared by 7 bases and J by 8 bases, with 1 base of the junction left unmatched. The CDR3 has 12 amino acids. CDR3 in amino acids: CASKQGDSPLHF. In DNA, the CDR3 is TGTGCCAGCAAACAGGGGGATTCACCCCTCCACTTT.

The CDR3 DNA reads as TGTGCCAGCAGTCCCAAGACAGGGGGTAATTCACCCCTCCACTTT. Encoded protein: CASSPKTGGNSPLHF. The chain is built from TRBV27 and TRBJ1-6, with TRBD1 matching over 9 bases. After removal of 5 bases from V and 6 bases from J, the junction contained 5 bases not matched to a gene. Germline CDR1 and CDR2: MNHEY and SMNVEV (reference sequence). This CDR3 is 15 amino acids long.

The CDR3 coding sequence is TGTGCCAGCAGCCCGAAAGGGGACAGGGCCTATGGCTACACCTTC. It encodes CASSPKGDRAYGYTF. The rearrangement uses TRBV4-2 and TRBJ1-2; 9 bases are shared with TRBD1. The CDR3 is 15 residues long. With 4 bases clipped from V and 4 bases from J, the junction kept 7 bases outside the gene matches. Germline CDR1 is LGHNA and CDR2 is YNFKEQ.

This clone was recorded once. This sequence joins TRBV6-5 and TRBJ2-2, with 8 bases matching TRBD1. The CDR3 extends over 15 amino acids. In germline, CDR1 is MNHEY, CDR2 SVGAGI. Trimming removed 5 bases from V and 2 bases from J; junction bases left unmatched: 4. The CDR3 nucleotides are TGTGCCAGCAGTACTGGACAGGGTAACACCGGGGAGCTGTTTTTT. This codes for CASSTGQGNTGELFF.

The chain is built from TRBV5-1 and TRBJ2-2; 12 bases line up with TRBD2. V trimming: 7 bases; J trimming: 13 bases; junction bases outside the gene matches: 8. CDR3 size: 13 residues. Germline-derived CDR1 and CDR2 are SGHRS and YFSETQ. The CDR3 here is CASRPGLAGLLFF. Here the CDR3 DNA reads TGCGCCAGCCGGCCGGGACTAGCGGGTTTGCTGTTTTTT.

This clone was recorded a few times. The rearrangement joins TRBV11-3 to TRBJ2-6; possibly TRBD1 for D (7 bases). The CDR3 contains 18 residues. Trimming removed 0 bases at V and 2 bases at J, with 14 bases between. Germline V gene sequence: CDR1 SGHNT, CDR2 YENEEA. The CDR3 loop is CASSLDRARGAGANVLTF. As DNA, the CDR3 is TGTGCCAGCAGCTTAGATCGGGCCAGGGGGGCTGGGGCCAACGTCCTGACTTTC.

The J gene is TRBJ1-5, the V gene TRBV30, with D hard to call. Germline values: CDR1 GTSNPN, CDR2 SVGIG (reference sequence). The V gene lost 0 bases and the J gene lost 5 bases, with 8 bases spanning the gap. The CDR3 is made up of 13 amino acids. For the CDR3, the DNA is TGTGCCTGGAGTGTTGACAACCATCAGCCCCAGCATTTT. This translates into CAWSVDNHQPQHF.

This clone was counted once. The chain couples TRBV6-5 to TRBJ1-3; the D gene is possibly TRBD1 (5 bases). V was shortened by 7 bases and J by 0 bases, with 13 bases between the two germline ends. CDR3 length: 15 amino acids. In germline, CDR1 is MNHEY, CDR2 SVGAGI. CDR3 residues: CASTGTWGSGNTIYF. DNA for the CDR3: TGTGCCAGCACCGGGACGTGGGGCTCTGGAAACACCATATATTTT.

The rearrangement joins TRBV5-5 to TRBJ1-3; the D gene is possibly TRBD1 (6 bases). With 3 bases removed from V and 0 bases from J, the gap between germline ends came to 16 bases. Germline V gene lookup returns CDR1 SGHKS and CDR2 YYEKEE (reference sequence). The CDR3 consists of 17 residues. CDR3 sequence reads: CASSWADSAFSGNTIYF. The CDR3 DNA reads TGTGCCAGCAGCTGGGCGGACAGTGCCTTCTCTGGAAACACCATATATTTT.